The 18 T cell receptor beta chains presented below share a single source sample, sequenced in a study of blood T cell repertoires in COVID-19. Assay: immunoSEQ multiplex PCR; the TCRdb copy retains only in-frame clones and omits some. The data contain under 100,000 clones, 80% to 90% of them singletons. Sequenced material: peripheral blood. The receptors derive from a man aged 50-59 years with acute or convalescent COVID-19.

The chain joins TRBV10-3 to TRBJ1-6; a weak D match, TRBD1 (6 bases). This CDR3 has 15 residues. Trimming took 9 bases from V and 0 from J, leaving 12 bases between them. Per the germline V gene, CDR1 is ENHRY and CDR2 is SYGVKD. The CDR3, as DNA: TGTGCCATAAAACCGGACAGCTCCTATAATTCACCCCTCCACTTT. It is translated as CAIKPDSSYNSPLHF.

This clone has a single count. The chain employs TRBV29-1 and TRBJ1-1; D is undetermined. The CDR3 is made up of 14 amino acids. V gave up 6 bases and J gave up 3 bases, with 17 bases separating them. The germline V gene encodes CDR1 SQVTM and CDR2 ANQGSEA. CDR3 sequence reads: CSVLPAGLDTEAFF. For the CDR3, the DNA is TGCAGCGTCCTCCCAGCGGGGTTGGACACTGAAGCTTTCTTT.

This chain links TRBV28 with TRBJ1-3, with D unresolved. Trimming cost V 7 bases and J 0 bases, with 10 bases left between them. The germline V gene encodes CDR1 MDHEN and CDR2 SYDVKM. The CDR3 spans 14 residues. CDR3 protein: CASTGSYSGNTIYF. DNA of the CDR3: TGTGCCAGCACGGGGAGTTACTCTGGAAACACCATATATTTT.

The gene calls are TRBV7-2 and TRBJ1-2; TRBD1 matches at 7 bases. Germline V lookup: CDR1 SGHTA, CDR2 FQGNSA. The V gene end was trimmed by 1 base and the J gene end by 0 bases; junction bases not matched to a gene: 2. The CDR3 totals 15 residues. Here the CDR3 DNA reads TGTGCCAGCAGCTTAGTAGGGACAGCTAACTATGGCTACACCTTC. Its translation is CASSLVGTANYGYTF. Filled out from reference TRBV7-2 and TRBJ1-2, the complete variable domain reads GAGVSQSPSNKVTEKGKDVELRCDPISGHTALYWYRQSLGQGLEFLIYFQGNSAPDKSGLPSDRFSAERTGGSVSTLTIQRTQQEDSAVYLCASSLVGTANYGYTFGSGTRLTVV.

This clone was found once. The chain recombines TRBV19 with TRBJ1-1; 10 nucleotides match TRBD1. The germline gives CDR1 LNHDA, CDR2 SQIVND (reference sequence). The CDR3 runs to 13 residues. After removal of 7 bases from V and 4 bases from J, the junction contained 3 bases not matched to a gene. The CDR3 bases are TGTGCCAGTATGGGACAGGGGTCCACTGAAGCTTTCTTT. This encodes CASMGQGSTEAFF.

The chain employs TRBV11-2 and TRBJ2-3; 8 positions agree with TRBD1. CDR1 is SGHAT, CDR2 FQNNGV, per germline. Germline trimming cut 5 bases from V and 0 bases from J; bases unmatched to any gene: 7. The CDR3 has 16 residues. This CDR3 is CASSQSTGVSTDTQYF. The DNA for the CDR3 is TGTGCCAGCAGCCAATCGACAGGGGTGAGCACAGATACGCAGTATTTT.

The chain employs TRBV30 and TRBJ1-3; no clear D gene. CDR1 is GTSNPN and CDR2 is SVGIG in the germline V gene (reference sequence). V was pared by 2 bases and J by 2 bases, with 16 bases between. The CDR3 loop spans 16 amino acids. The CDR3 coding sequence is TGTGCCTGGAGTCAGATCCAGTTTTATCCTGGAAACACCATATATTTT. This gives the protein CAWSQIQFYPGNTIYF.

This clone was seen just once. In DNA form, the CDR3 reads TGTGCCAGCAGCTCGGACAGGTGGGAGACCCAGTACTTC. Translation gives CASSSDRWETQYF. The chain employs TRBV7-9 and TRBJ2-5; 7 positions agree with TRBD1. Germline loops: CDR1 SEHNR, CDR2 FQNEAQ (reference sequence). The J segment lost 5 bases and the V segment lost 4 bases, leaving 4 bases of the junction unmatched. This CDR3 is 13 amino acids long.

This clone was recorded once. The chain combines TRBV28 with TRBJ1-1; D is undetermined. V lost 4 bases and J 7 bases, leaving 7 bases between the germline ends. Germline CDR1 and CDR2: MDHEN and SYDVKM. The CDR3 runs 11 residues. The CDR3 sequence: CASSSVHEAFF. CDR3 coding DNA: TGTGCCAGCAGTTCGGTGCATGAAGCTTTCTTT.

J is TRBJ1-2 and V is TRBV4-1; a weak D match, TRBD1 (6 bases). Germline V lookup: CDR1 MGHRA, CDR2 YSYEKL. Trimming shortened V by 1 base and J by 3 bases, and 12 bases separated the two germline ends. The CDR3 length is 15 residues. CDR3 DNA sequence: TGCGCCAGCAGCCAAGGGACAGCCTATTACTATGGCTACACCTTC. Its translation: CASSQGTAYYYGYTF.

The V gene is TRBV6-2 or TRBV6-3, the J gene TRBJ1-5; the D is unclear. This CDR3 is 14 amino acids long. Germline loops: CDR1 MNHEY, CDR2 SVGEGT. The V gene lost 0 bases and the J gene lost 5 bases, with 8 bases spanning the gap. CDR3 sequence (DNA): TGTGCCAGCAGTTACTCATTAAATCATCAGCCCCAGCATTTT. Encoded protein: CASSYSLNHQPQHF.

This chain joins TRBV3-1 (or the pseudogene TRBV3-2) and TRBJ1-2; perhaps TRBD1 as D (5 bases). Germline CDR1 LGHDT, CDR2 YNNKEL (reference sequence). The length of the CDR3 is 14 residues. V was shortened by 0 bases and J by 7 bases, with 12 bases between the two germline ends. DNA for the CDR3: TGTGCCAGCAGCCAAGATAGGGGTAGGAGTGGCTACACCTTC. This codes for CASSQDRGRSGYTF.

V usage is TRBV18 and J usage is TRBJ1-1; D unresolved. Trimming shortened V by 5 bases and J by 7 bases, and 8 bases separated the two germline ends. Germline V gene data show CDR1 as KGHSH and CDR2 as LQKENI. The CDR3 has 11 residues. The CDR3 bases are TGTGCCAGCTCAGAAGCAAGTGAAGCTTTCTTT. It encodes CASSEASEAFF.

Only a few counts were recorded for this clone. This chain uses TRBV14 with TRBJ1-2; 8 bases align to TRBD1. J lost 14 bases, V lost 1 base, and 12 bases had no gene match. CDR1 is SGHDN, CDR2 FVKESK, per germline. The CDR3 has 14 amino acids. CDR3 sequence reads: CASSQVRGRGRETF. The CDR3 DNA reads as TGTGCCAGCAGCCAAGTCCGGGGCAGGGGGCGAGAGACCTTC.

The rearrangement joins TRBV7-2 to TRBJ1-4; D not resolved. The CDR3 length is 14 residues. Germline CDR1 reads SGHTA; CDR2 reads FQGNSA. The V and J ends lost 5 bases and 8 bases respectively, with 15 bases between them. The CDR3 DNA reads TGTGCCAGCAGCGAAGGGCTAGCGGGGGAAAAACTGTTTTTT. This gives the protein CASSEGLAGEKLFF.

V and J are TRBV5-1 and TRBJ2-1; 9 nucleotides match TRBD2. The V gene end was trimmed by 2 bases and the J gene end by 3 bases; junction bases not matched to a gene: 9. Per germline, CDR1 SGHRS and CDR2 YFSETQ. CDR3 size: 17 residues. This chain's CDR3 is CASSFWAGGTGYNEQFF. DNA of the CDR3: TGCGCCAGCAGCTTTTGGGCGGGGGGGACCGGCTACAATGAGCAGTTCTTC.

The CDR3 region is CASSQDLNRAKNIQYF. DNA of the CDR3: TGCGCCAGCAGCCAAGATCTTAACAGAGCCAAAAACATTCAGTACTTC. The chain is built from TRBV4-1 and TRBJ2-4; no reliable D call. The CDR3 is 16 residues long. V was trimmed by 0 bases and J by 0 bases, leaving 9 bases between them. Germline-derived CDR1 and CDR2 are MGHRA and YSYEKL.

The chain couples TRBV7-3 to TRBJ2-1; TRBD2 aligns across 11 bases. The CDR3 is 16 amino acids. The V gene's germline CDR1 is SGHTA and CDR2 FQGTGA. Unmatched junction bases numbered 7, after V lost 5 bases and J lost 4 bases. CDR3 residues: CASSPGRLAGYNEQFF. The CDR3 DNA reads TGTGCCAGCAGCCCCGGGCGACTAGCGGGGTACAATGAGCAGTTCTTC.